These T cell receptor beta chains were read from a single sample in a study of CD8 T cells in Susac syndrome. TCRdb reanalysed the immunoSEQ multiplex PCR reads using MiXCR and keeps one entry per CDR3 protein. Among 140,000 or so distinct CDR3 sequences listed, 90% to 97% were seen once. The sequenced sample was CD4+ T cells from PBMCs. All receptors derive from a human donor with Susac syndrome. CDR3s include the opening cysteine and the closing phenylalanine or tryptophan. A D gene is named only where the DNA matches it firmly. Some rows mark clone size as missing; the rest say once, few, many or name a class of expanded clone.

d_call: TRBD1
v_call: TRBV20-1
clone_size: NA
j_call: TRBJ2-6
cdr3_aa: CSARGGLGGTGANVLTF
cdr3_nt: TGCAGTGCTAGAGGGGGGTTAGGGGGCACCGGGGCCAACGTCCTGACTTTC

d_call: NA
v_call: TRBV5-8
clone_size: NA
j_call: TRBJ2-7
cdr3_aa: CASSWTGSAYEQYF
cdr3_nt: TGTGCCAGCAGCTGGACCGGGAGCGCGTACGAGCAGTACTTC

d_call: NA
v_call: TRBV4-1
clone_size: NA
j_call: TRBJ2-5
cdr3_aa: CASSQGGPQETQYF
cdr3_nt: TGCGCCAGCAGCCAAGGGGGGCCCCAAGAGACCCAGTACTTC

d_call: NA
v_call: TRBV29-1
clone_size: NA
j_call: TRBJ1-1
cdr3_aa: CSVAPHEGLNTEAFF
cdr3_nt: TGCAGCGTTGCCCCCCATGAGGGTCTGAACACTGAAGCTTTCTTT

d_call: NA
v_call: TRBV25-1
clone_size: NA
j_call: TRBJ1-6
cdr3_aa: CASSGQEPNSPLHF
cdr3_nt: TGTGCCAGCAGTGGTCAGGAGCCCAATTCACCCCTCCACTTT

d_call: NA
v_call: TRBV14
clone_size: NA
j_call: TRBJ1-4
cdr3_aa: CASSHRDGFNEKLFF
cdr3_nt: TGTGCCAGCAGCCATCGAGACGGATTTAATGAAAAACTGTTTTTT

d_call: NA
v_call: TRBV5-1
clone_size: once
j_call: TRBJ1-2
cdr3_aa: CASSTTEYHGYTF
cdr3_nt: TGCGCCAGCAGTACGACAGAATATCATGGCTACACCTTC

d_call: TRBD1
v_call: TRBV12-3/TRBV12-4
clone_size: NA
j_call: TRBJ1-5
cdr3_aa: CASSRTGGNQPQHF
cdr3_nt: TGTGCCAGCAGTCGGACAGGGGGCAATCAGCCCCAGCATTTT

d_call: NA
v_call: TRBV5-1
clone_size: NA
j_call: TRBJ2-1
cdr3_aa: CASSLVQGRGEQFF
cdr3_nt: TGCGCCAGCAGCTTGGTCCAGGGGCGGGGTGAGCAGTTCTTC

d_call: TRBD1
v_call: TRBV29-1
clone_size: NA
j_call: TRBJ2-2
cdr3_aa: CSVVGQGVRGLNTGELFF
cdr3_nt: TGCAGCGTTGTGGGACAGGGGGTGCGGGGGCTCAACACCGGGGAGCTGTTTTTT

d_call: NA
v_call: TRBV11-2
clone_size: NA
j_call: TRBJ2-1
cdr3_aa: CASSPRDSRGEGQFF
cdr3_nt: TGTGCCAGCAGCCCTCGGGACTCGCGGGGTGAGGGGCAGTTCTTC

d_call: TRBD1
v_call: TRBV6-1
clone_size: NA
j_call: TRBJ2-5
cdr3_aa: CASSSLLGQGVQETQYF
cdr3_nt: TGTGCCAGCAGCTCCCTCCTGGGACAGGGAGTACAAGAGACCCAGTACTTC

d_call: NA
v_call: TRBV20-1
clone_size: NA
j_call: TRBJ2-2
cdr3_aa: CSASHGSGTGELFF
cdr3_nt: TGCAGTGCTAGCCACGGGAGCGGGACCGGGGAGCTGTTTTTT

d_call: TRBD2
v_call: TRBV2
clone_size: NA
j_call: TRBJ2-3
cdr3_aa: CASSRTGLAGDADTQYF
cdr3_nt: TGTGCCAGCAGCCGAACGGGACTAGCGGGAGATGCAGATACGCAGTATTTT

d_call: NA
v_call: TRBV29-1
clone_size: NA
j_call: TRBJ2-6
cdr3_aa: CSVEGQWANVLTF
cdr3_nt: TGCAGCGTAGAAGGACAGTGGGCCAACGTCCTGACTTTC

d_call: NA
v_call: TRBV7-6
clone_size: once
j_call: TRBJ1-4
cdr3_aa: CASSLQRGEKLFF
cdr3_nt: TGTGCCAGCAGCTTACAGAGAGGGGAAAAACTGTTTTTT

d_call: NA
v_call: TRBV6-5
clone_size: NA
j_call: TRBJ2-7
cdr3_aa: CASSLGLGYEQYF
cdr3_nt: TGTGCCAGCAGCCTGGGCCTTGGGTACGAGCAGTACTTC

d_call: NA
v_call: TRBV28
clone_size: NA
j_call: TRBJ2-7
cdr3_aa: CASSHRPYEQYF
cdr3_nt: TGTGCCAGCAGCCATCGCCCCTACGAGCAGTACTTC

d_call: NA
v_call: TRBV7-9
clone_size: NA
j_call: TRBJ1-5
cdr3_aa: CASSYNTDQPQHF
cdr3_nt: TGTGCCAGCAGCTACAACACGGATCAGCCCCAGCATTTT

d_call: TRBD2
v_call: TRBV11-2
clone_size: NA
j_call: TRBJ2-7
cdr3_aa: CASSLDRGLAGSYEQYF
cdr3_nt: TGTGCCAGCAGCTTAGACCGGGGACTAGCGGGCTCCTACGAGCAGTACTTC

d_call: NA
v_call: TRBV24-1
clone_size: NA
j_call: TRBJ2-1
cdr3_aa: CATSDLPGSSYNEQFF
cdr3_nt: TGTGCCACCAGTGATTTGCCGGGGAGCTCCTACAATGAGCAGTTCTTC

d_call: TRBD2
v_call: TRBV4-1
clone_size: NA
j_call: TRBJ2-5
cdr3_aa: CASSRGGAIETQYF
cdr3_nt: TGCGCCAGCAGCCGCGGGGGGGCCATCGAGACCCAGTACTTC

d_call: TRBD2
v_call: TRBV27
clone_size: NA
j_call: TRBJ2-7
cdr3_aa: CASSFRLAGTYEQYF
cdr3_nt: TGTGCCAGCAGTTTCCGACTAGCCGGAACCTACGAGCAGTACTTC

d_call: NA
v_call: TRBV3-1
clone_size: NA
j_call: TRBJ2-3
cdr3_aa: CASSQDPAGDTQYF
cdr3_nt: TGTGCCAGCAGCCAAGATCCGGCAGGGGATACGCAGTATTTT

d_call: TRBD2
v_call: TRBV5-6
clone_size: NA
j_call: TRBJ2-2
cdr3_aa: CASSLAGGPDGELFF
cdr3_nt: TGTGCCAGCAGCCTAGCGGGGGGGCCGGACGGGGAGCTGTTTTTT

d_call: TRBD1
v_call: TRBV27
clone_size: NA
j_call: TRBJ1-2
cdr3_aa: CASRRQGGLYGYTF
cdr3_nt: TGTGCCAGCAGGCGACAGGGGGGTCTCTATGGCTACACCTTC

d_call: NA
v_call: TRBV25-1
clone_size: NA
j_call: TRBJ2-7
cdr3_aa: CASSDRRLSYEQYF
cdr3_nt: TGTGCCAGCAGTGATAGGAGACTGTCCTACGAGCAGTACTTC

d_call: TRBD1
v_call: TRBV28
clone_size: NA
j_call: TRBJ2-7
cdr3_aa: CASSSHGTGGDEQYF
cdr3_nt: TGTGCCAGCAGTTCTCATGGGACAGGCGGTGACGAGCAGTACTTC

d_call: NA
v_call: TRBV7-3
clone_size: NA
j_call: TRBJ1-2
cdr3_aa: CASSTTDHLDGYTF
cdr3_nt: TGTGCCAGCAGCACGACAGATCACCTGGATGGCTACACCTTC

d_call: NA
v_call: TRBV28
clone_size: NA
j_call: TRBJ2-7
cdr3_aa: CASSPTAGGNGRYF
cdr3_nt: TGTGCCAGCAGTCCCACCGCTGGAGGTAATGGACGGTACTTC

d_call: TRBD1
v_call: TRBV5-1
clone_size: once
j_call: TRBJ2-7
cdr3_aa: CASSTGQGGYEQYF
cdr3_nt: TGCGCCAGCAGCACTGGACAGGGGGGCTACGAGCAGTACTTC

d_call: NA
v_call: TRBV6-4
clone_size: NA
j_call: TRBJ2-2
cdr3_aa: CASSVEGGNGELFF
cdr3_nt: TGTGCCAGCAGTGTTGAAGGGGGTAACGGGGAGCTGTTTTTT

d_call: NA
v_call: TRBV4-2
clone_size: NA
j_call: TRBJ2-7
cdr3_aa: CASSQDAGTTYEQYF
cdr3_nt: TGTGCCAGCAGCCAAGACGCTGGGACAACCTACGAGCAGTACTTC